What follows are 25 T cell receptor beta chains derived from one specimen sequenced in a study of blood T cells in healthy people across ages. Primers used in a second PCR of about 6 to 11 cycles were a sample-barcoded 5' primer and a J-beta primer mix. One entry per CDR3 protein results from TCRdb running MiXCR on the 5' RACE reads. The table lists about 570,000 distinct CDR3 sequences, approximately 27% of them singletons. The sample was blood. These receptors were obtained from a woman aged 70-85 years in good health.

The chain carries TRBV6-2 or TRBV6-3 and TRBJ1-6; D unclear. The germline CDR1 and CDR2 sequences are MNHEY and SVGEGT. CDR3 size: 16 residues. Trimming left V 5 bases short and J 9 bases short, with 20 bases between. The CDR3 nucleotides are TGTGCCAGCAGTCTTCTTAGTGGTGGCAGATCTTCACCCCTCCACTTT. It encodes CASSLLSGGRSSPLHF.

V usage is TRBV3-1 and J usage is TRBJ1-4; a possible D gene is TRBD1 (5 bases). V lost 5 bases to trimming and J lost 2 bases, with 15 bases between them. Germline CDR1 and CDR2: LGHDT and YNNKEL (reference sequence). This CDR3 comprises 16 residues. Here the CDR3 reads CASSFTRGSTNEKLFF. CDR3 in DNA: TGTGCCAGCAGCTTTACAAGGGGAAGCACTAATGAAAAACTGTTTTTT.

The chain employs TRBV27 and TRBJ2-5; D tentatively fits TRBD1 or TRBD2 (5 bases each). The DNA end favors TRBJ2-1, so the J call may be wrong. The CDR3 has 14 residues. Germline CDR1 and CDR2: MNHEY and SMNVEV (reference sequence). CDR3 amino acids: CASSPRDQDNEQFF. For the CDR3, the DNA is TGTGCCAGCAGTCCAAGGGACCAGGACAATGAGCAGTTCTTC.

The V call is TRBV5-1, the J call TRBJ1-3; D ambiguous. Germline V gene sequence: CDR1 SGHRS, CDR2 YFSETQ. This CDR3 has 16 amino acids. The V end lost 0 bases, the J end lost 0 bases, and 10 bases lay between the germline ends. DNA for the CDR3: TGCGCCAGCAGCTTGGCCGGGGTCGCCTCTGGAAACACCATATATTTT. It yields the protein CASSLAGVASGNTIYF.

V gene TRBV6-2 or TRBV6-3 combines with J gene TRBJ2-5; TRBD2 agrees at 11 bases. Trimming cost V 7 bases and J 3 bases; bases outside gene matches: 7. The CDR3 covers 15 residues. CDR1 is MNHEY, CDR2 SVGEGT, per germline. This CDR3 is CASIPSGGKKETQYF. The CDR3, as DNA: TGTGCCAGCATACCTAGCGGGGGGAAGAAAGAGACCCAGTACTTC.

The chain employs TRBV5-1 and TRBJ1-5, with 7 bases fitting TRBD1. Germline trimming cut 4 bases from V and 5 bases from J; bases unmatched to any gene: 6. The CDR3 has 14 amino acids. Germline CDR1 SGHRS, CDR2 YFSETQ. CDR3 region: CASSLTGQDQPQHF. The CDR3 nucleotides are TGCGCCAGCAGCCTGACAGGGCAAGATCAGCCCCAGCATTTT.

The rearrangement joins TRBV29-1 to TRBJ2-3, with 9 bases identical to TRBD2. This CDR3 is 14 amino acids long. The J segment lost 3 bases and the V segment lost 7 bases, leaving 8 bases of the junction unmatched. Germline V CDR1 and CDR2: SQVTM, ANQGSEA. Written as DNA, the CDR3 is TGCAGCGGGAATAGCGGGGGTGTGACAGATACGCAGTATTTT. It codes for CSGNSGGVTDTQYF.

The chain has TRBV11-1 and TRBJ2-7; 10 nucleotides match TRBD1. The CDR3 sequence is 16 residues long. With V trimmed by 5 bases and J by 4 bases, 11 bases remained unmatched. CDR1 and CDR2 from the germline V gene are SGHAT and FQDESV (reference sequence). The CDR3 DNA reads TGTGCCAGCAGCCCTCGGGGACAGGGGAAAGGGTACGAGCAGTACTTC. Amino acid sequence: CASSPRGQGKGYEQYF.

This clonotype was detected a few times. The V and J genes are TRBV7-2 and TRBJ2-1; TRBD2 might be the D (5 bases). The end of the DNA aligns better with TRBJ2-5, so the J call may be wrong. This CDR3 spans 14 amino acids. Germline V gene lookup returns CDR1 SGHTA and CDR2 FQGNSA. The CDR3 nucleotides read TGTGCCAGCAGCTTCACGACGGGGTCGGGGACCCAGTACTTC. This gives the protein CASSFTTGSGTQYF.

This clonotype has only a few counts. This sequence joins TRBV20-1 and TRBJ2-7; 14 bases match TRBD2. This CDR3 is 14 amino acids long. The V gene's germline CDR1 is DFQATT and CDR2 SNEGSKA (reference sequence). J lost 9 bases, V lost 5 bases, and 9 bases had no gene match. CDR3 sequence reads: CSAVTSGGVLGQYF. CDR3 nucleotide sequence: TGCAGTGCTGTGACTAGCGGGGGGGTACTTGGGCAGTACTTC.

V usage is TRBV7-2 and J usage is TRBJ1-1; 7 bases agree with TRBD1. The CDR3 spans 15 residues. V shed 5 bases and J 1 base; nucleotides not matched to a gene: 7. CDR1 is SGHTA, CDR2 FQGNSA, per germline. CDR3 coding DNA: TGTGCCAGCAGCCCCGACAGGGAATGGAACACTGAAGCTTTCTTT. Its protein product is CASSPDREWNTEAFF.

The chain joins TRBV18 to TRBJ2-5, with 11 bases fitting TRBD2. The CDR3 is 16 residues long. Germline CDR1 KGHSH, CDR2 LQKENI. With 4 bases clipped from V and 0 bases from J, the junction kept 4 bases outside the gene matches. CDR3 sequence: CASSRALAGDQETQYF. The CDR3 DNA reads as TGTGCCAGCTCACGTGCACTAGCGGGGGACCAAGAGACCCAGTACTTC.

This clonotype has a handful of counts. The CDR3 loop reads CASSQDSTSGGKTQYF. CDR3 bases: TGCGCCAGCAGCCAAGATAGCACTAGCGGGGGGAAGACCCAGTACTTC. The chain has TRBV4-1 and TRBJ2-5, with TRBD2 matching over 12 bases. This CDR3 spans 16 amino acids. Trimming took 0 bases from V and 6 from J; bases not matched to a gene: 5. The V gene's germline CDR1 is MGHRA and CDR2 YSYEKL.

The rearrangement uses TRBV20-1 and TRBJ2-5; possible D gene TRBD2, 7 bases. Looked up from germline, CDR1 is DFQATT and CDR2 is SNEGSKA (reference sequence). The CDR3 spans 14 residues. V lost 6 bases and J 1 base, leaving 15 bases between the germline ends. Here the CDR3 DNA reads TGCAGTGCAAAGGGGGGGAAAGCCCAAGAGACCCAGTACTTC. As protein: CSAKGGKAQETQYF.

As for this clonotype: A junction end diverges from the germline sequence, so it may reflect a read error. The V call is TRBV5-1, the J call TRBJ2-1; D gene unclear. Looked up from germline, CDR1 is SGHRS and CDR2 is YFSETQ. The CDR3 totals 15 residues. CDR3 nucleotide sequence: TGCGCCAGCAGCGTCGCCGTGAGCTCCTACAATGAGCAGTCCTTC. Its protein product is CASSVAVSSYNEQSF.

The J gene is TRBJ2-1, the V gene TRBV14; 8 bases align to TRBD1. The DNA end is more similar to TRBJ2-5, so the J call may be wrong. Germline CDR1 reads SGHDN; CDR2 reads FVKESK. The CDR3 loop spans 15 amino acids. CDR3 bases: TGTGCCAGCAGCCAAGGACAGGGGAGGCGGGGGACCCAGTACTTC. Protein sequence: CASSQGQGRRGTQYF.

The sample holds a few counts of this clonotype. The rearrangement links TRBV9 to TRBJ2-5; 13 positions match TRBD2. Germline CDR1 SGDLS, CDR2 YYNGEE. Germline trimming cut 0 bases from V and 11 bases from J; bases unmatched to any gene: 7. The CDR3 has 15 residues. Here the CDR3 reads CASSVAGTSGAEQYF. For the CDR3, the DNA is TGTGCCAGCAGCGTAGCCGGGACTAGCGGGGCTGAGCAGTACTTC.

The CDR3 nucleotides read TGCGCCAGCAGCTTGTCAGCGGGAACTAACTATGGCTACACCTTC. This codes for CASSLSAGTNYGYTF. This rearrangement joins TRBV5-1 to TRBJ1-2; D ambiguous. V dropped 1 base and J dropped 0 bases, with 10 bases sitting between them. This CDR3 contains 15 residues. The germline CDR1 and CDR2 sequences are SGHRS and YFSETQ.

This sequence joins TRBV20-1 and TRBJ1-4, with a weak D call TRBD1 (6 bases). Germline values: CDR1 DFQATT, CDR2 SNEGSKA (reference sequence). This CDR3 has 17 amino acids. Deletions cut 0 bases from V and 10 bases from J, with 24 bases between. DNA for the CDR3: TGCAGTGCTAGAGATACGGGGGCAGTTTTGTCCCAGGGAAAACTGTTTTTT. As protein: CSARDTGAVLSQGKLFF.

The CDR3 DNA reads as TGTGCCAGCAGTTATAACACGGAAGATAATTCACCCCTCCACTTT. This codes for CASSYNTEDNSPLHF. The chain employs TRBV6-2 or TRBV6-3 and TRBJ1-6; D is undetermined. The CDR3 is 15 residues long. V lost 3 bases to trimming and J lost 5 bases, with 11 bases between them. Looked up from germline, CDR1 is MNHEY and CDR2 is SVGEGT.

The V gene is TRBV5-1, the J gene TRBJ2-3, with 8 positions matching TRBD1. The germline CDR1 and CDR2 sequences are SGHRS and YFSETQ. Trimming cost V 0 bases and J 5 bases; bases outside gene matches: 5. The CDR3 has 15 residues. Written as DNA, the CDR3 is TGCGCCAGCAGCTTGGAAACAGGGGGAAAAGATACGCAGTATTTT. As protein: CASSLETGGKDTQYF. The variable domain in full, with the rest retrieved from reference TRBV5-1 and TRBJ2-3, is KAGVTQTPRYLIKTRGQQVTLSCSPISGHRSVSWYQQTPGQGLQFLFEYFSETQRNKGNFPGRFSGRQFSNSRSEMNVSTLELGDSALYLCASSLETGGKDTQYFGPGTRLTVL.

The genes are TRBV4-3 and TRBJ2-1, with 10 bases lining up with TRBD2. The CDR3 is made up of 16 amino acids. Germline CDR1 and CDR2: LGHNA and YSLEER. Trimming cost V 1 base and J 6 bases; bases outside gene matches: 6. CDR3 sequence reads: CASSQGRASGSNEQFF. The CDR3 DNA follows: TGCGCCAGCAGCCAAGGGAGGGCTAGCGGGAGCAATGAGCAGTTCTTC.

The J gene is TRBJ2-5, the V gene TRBV11-2; D remains unclear. CDR3 size: 14 residues. CDR1 SGHAT and CDR2 FQNNGV come from the germline V gene. Trimming removed 2 bases from V and 4 bases from J, with 11 bases in between. CDR3 sequence (DNA): TGTGCCAGCAGCTTACCACCTCCGGGAGAGACCCAGTACTTC. This encodes CASSLPPPGETQYF.

The chain's CDR3 is CASSPRGAGESGSLLDTQYF. DNA for the CDR3: TGTGCCAGCAGCCCCCGCGGTGCGGGGGAAAGTGGCTCTCTCCTCGATACGCAGTATTTT. V is TRBV11-1 and J is TRBJ2-3; 7 nucleotides align to TRBD2. The CDR3 length is 20 residues. V was clipped by 5 bases and J by 6 bases; unmatched bases: 26. Germline V gene lookup returns CDR1 SGHAT and CDR2 FQDESV (reference sequence).

The chain combines TRBV29-1 with TRBJ2-1; D not certain. Germline V gene lookup returns CDR1 SQVTM and CDR2 ANQGSEA. This CDR3 region has 15 residues. Trimming removed 2 bases at V and 2 bases at J, with 13 bases between. The CDR3 DNA follows: TGCAGCGTTGAACGTCGGACCGCGACCTACAATGAGCAGTTCTTC. Translating it yields CSVERRTATYNEQFF.